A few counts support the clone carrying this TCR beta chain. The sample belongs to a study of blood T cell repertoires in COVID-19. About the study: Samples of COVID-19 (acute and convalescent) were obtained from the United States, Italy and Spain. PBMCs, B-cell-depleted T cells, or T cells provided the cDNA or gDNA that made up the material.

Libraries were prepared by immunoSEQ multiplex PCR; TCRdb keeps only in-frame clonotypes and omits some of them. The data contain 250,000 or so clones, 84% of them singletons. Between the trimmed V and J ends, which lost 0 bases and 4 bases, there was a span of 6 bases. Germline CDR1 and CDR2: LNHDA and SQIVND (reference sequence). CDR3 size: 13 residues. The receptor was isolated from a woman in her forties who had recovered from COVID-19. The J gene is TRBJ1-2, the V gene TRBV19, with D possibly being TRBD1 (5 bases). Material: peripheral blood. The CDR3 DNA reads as TGTGCCAGTAGTATAGATACAGGCTATGGCTACACCTTC. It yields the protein CASSIDTGYGYTF.